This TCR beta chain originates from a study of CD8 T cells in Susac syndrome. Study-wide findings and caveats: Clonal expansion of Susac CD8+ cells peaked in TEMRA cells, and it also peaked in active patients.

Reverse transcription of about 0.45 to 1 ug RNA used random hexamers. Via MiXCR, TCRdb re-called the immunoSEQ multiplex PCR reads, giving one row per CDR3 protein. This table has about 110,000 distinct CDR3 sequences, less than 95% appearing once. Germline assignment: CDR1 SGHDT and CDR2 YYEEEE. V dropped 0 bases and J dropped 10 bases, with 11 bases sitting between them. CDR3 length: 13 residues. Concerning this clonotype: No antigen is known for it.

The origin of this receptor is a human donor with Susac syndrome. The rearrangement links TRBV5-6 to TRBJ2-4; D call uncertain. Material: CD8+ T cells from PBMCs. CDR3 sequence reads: CASSLDGPRIQYF. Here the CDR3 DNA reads TGTGCCAGCAGCTTGGACGGGCCGAGGATTCAGTACTTC.